The entry below gives a single TCR beta chain sequence along with its context. Its specificity is not known. Unmatched junction bases numbered 5, after V lost 6 bases and J lost 2 bases. Germline CDR1 and CDR2: ENHRY and SYGVKD. This CDR3 comprises 14 residues. Together with a sample-barcoded 5' primer, a J-beta primer mix was included in a second PCR lasting about 7 to 12 cycles. One entry per CDR3 protein, called by TCRdb with MiXCR from the 5' RACE reads. The sample consists of about 580,000 distinct CDR3 sequences, around 48% of them appearing once. The sample belongs to a study of blood T cells in healthy people across ages. Broader study findings: Roughly linear declines in TCR beta diversity per million T cells occurred with age.

Peripheral blood from each donor was collected in a volume of approximately 9.5 milliliters. Isolation recovered at least 7 million PBMCs from every sample. The extraction recovered at least 5.5 micrograms of total RNA per sample. The origin of this receptor is a man older than 75 in good health. J is TRBJ2-3 and V is TRBV10-3, with 7 bases fitting TRBD1. Sequenced: blood. CDR3 DNA: TGTGCCATCAGCCCAGGGGGTTCCACAGATACGCAGTATTTT. Translating it yields CAISPGGSTDTQYF.